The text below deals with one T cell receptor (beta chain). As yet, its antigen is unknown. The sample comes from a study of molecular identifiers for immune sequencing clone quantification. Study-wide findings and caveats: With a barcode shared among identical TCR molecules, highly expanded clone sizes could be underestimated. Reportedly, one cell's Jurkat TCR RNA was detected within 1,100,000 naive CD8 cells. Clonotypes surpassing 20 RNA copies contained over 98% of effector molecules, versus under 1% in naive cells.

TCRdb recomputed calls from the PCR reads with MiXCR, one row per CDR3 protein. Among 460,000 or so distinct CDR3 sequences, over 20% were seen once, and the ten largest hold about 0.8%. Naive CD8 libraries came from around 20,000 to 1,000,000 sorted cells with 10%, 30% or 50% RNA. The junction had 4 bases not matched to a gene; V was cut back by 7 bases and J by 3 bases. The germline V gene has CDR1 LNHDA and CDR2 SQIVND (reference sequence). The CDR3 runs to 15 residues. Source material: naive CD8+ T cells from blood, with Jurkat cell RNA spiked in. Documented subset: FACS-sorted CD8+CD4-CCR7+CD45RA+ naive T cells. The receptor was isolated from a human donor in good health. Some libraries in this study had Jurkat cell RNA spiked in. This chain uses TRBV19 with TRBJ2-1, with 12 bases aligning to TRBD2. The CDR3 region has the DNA TGTGCCAGTAACCTGGGACTAGCGGGCTACAATGAGCAGTTCTTC. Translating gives CASNLGLAGYNEQFF.